A single sample gave rise to the 31 T cell receptor beta chains below, sequenced in a study of OX40 agonist ivuxolimab in advanced cancers. Clones were sequenced by immunoSEQ multiplex PCR, and TCRdb holds only the in-frame ones, with some missing. Among just under 65,000 clones listed, roughly nine tenths were seen once. This sample comprised CD4+ or CD8+ T cells sorted from blood, obtained in a trial of the OX40 agonist ivuxolimab. These receptors were collected from an adult with an advanced solid tumor such as melanoma, head and neck, liver or kidney cancer.

The rearrangement uses TRBV28 and TRBJ1-2, with D uncertain. Per the germline V gene, CDR1 is MDHEN and CDR2 is SYDVKM. Trimming stripped 2 bases from V and 0 bases from J, with 4 bases between. The length of the CDR3 is 13 residues. CDR3 in DNA: TGTGCCAGCAGTTTAGGGGCTAACTATGGCTACACCTTC. Translated: CASSLGANYGYTF.

The chain employs TRBV5-1 and TRBJ2-4; D not resolved. V was trimmed by 0 bases and J by 5 bases, leaving 9 bases between them. Germline assignment: CDR1 SGHRS and CDR2 YFSETQ. CDR3 size: 14 residues. CDR3 nucleotides: TGCGCCAGCAGCTTGGCTAGTCTGGAAAACATTCAGTACTTC. This translates into CASSLASLENIQYF.

The chain combines TRBV7-9 with TRBJ2-7; possibly TRBD1 or TRBD2 for D (6 bases each). The V end was cut by 5 bases, the J end by 7 bases, with 15 bases between. This CDR3 contains 13 residues. The germline V gene has CDR1 SEHNR and CDR2 FQNEAQ (reference sequence). CDR3 in amino acids: CASSPTGAGEQYF. DNA for the CDR3: TGTGCCAGCAGCCCCACGGGGGCTGGGGAGCAGTACTTC.

Here the CDR3 DNA reads TGTGCCAGCAGCATCCAGGGGGGGAACACTGAAGCTTTCTTT. Encoded protein: CASSIQGGNTEAFF. The V gene is TRBV6-5, the J gene TRBJ1-1; 7 nucleotides agree with TRBD1. Germline V gives CDR1 MNHEY, CDR2 SVGAGI. The V and J ends lost 6 bases and 1 base, in that order; junction bases with no gene match: 5. This CDR3 is built from 14 residues.

This sequence joins TRBV5-1 and TRBJ1-1; TRBD1 aligns across 12 bases. Trimming took 4 bases from V and 3 from J; bases not matched to a gene: 10. This CDR3 is 17 amino acids long. Looked up from germline, CDR1 is SGHRS and CDR2 is YFSETQ. DNA of the CDR3: TGCGCCAGCAGCGTCCCCGGGACAGGGGGCGTCGACACTGAAGCTTTCTTT. This encodes CASSVPGTGGVDTEAFF.

This clone was observed a handful of times. The genes are TRBV5-6 and TRBJ2-2; TRBD1 aligns across 10 bases. CDR1 SGHDT and CDR2 YYEEEE come from the germline V gene. V trimming: 4 bases; J trimming: 6 bases; junction bases outside the gene matches: 6. The CDR3 sequence is 15 residues long. CDR3 residues: CASSMTGGVPGELFF. The CDR3 DNA sequence: TGTGCCAGCAGCATGACAGGGGGCGTCCCCGGGGAGCTGTTTTTT.

The chain uses TRBV6-5 and TRBJ2-3; TRBD2 matches 9 bases. V lost 4 bases, J lost 8 bases, and 7 bases stayed unmatched. CDR1 and CDR2 from the germline V gene are MNHEY and SVGAGI. The CDR3 spans 14 residues. Here the CDR3 reads CASSSPGLASTQYF. The CDR3 DNA sequence: TGTGCCAGCAGTTCACCCGGACTAGCGAGTACGCAGTATTTT.

The rearrangement uses TRBV7-9 and TRBJ2-7; 10 bases align to TRBD1. Germline CDR1 and CDR2: SEHNR and FQNEAQ (reference sequence). The junction had 4 bases not matched to a gene; V was cut back by 3 bases and J by 5 bases. The CDR3 runs 14 residues. CDR3 sequence reads: CASSLGQGFHEQYF. In DNA, the CDR3 is TGTGCCAGCAGCTTGGGACAGGGGTTTCACGAGCAGTACTTC.

A remark on this clone: Mismatch with germline at one junction end may stem from a read error. The chain links TRBV6-5 to TRBJ2-2, with no clear D. The CDR3 covers 14 residues. CDR1 is MNHEY, CDR2 SVGAGI, per germline. The CDR3: CASSYGQNPGELFF. CDR3 in DNA: TGTGCCAGCAGTTACGGGCAGAACCCCGGGGAGCTGTTTTTT.

The chain couples TRBV30 to TRBJ1-1; TRBD1 might be the D (5 bases). The CDR3 runs to 17 residues. V gave up 2 bases and J gave up 3 bases, with 22 bases separating them. Germline values: CDR1 GTSNPN, CDR2 SVGIG (reference sequence). The CDR3 region is CAWSTGPILGRDTEAFF. In DNA form, the CDR3 reads TGTGCCTGGAGTACAGGTCCCATACTGGGCCGGGACACTGAAGCTTTCTTT.

V is TRBV19 and J is TRBJ1-4, with D perhaps TRBD1 (6 bases). The CDR3 extends over 15 amino acids. Trimming removed 4 bases from V and 2 bases from J, with 11 bases in between. Germline V gene lookup returns CDR1 LNHDA and CDR2 SQIVND (reference sequence). The DNA of the CDR3 is TGTGCCAGTAGTACTCAAGGACAGACTAATGAAAAACTGTTTTTT. Its protein product is CASSTQGQTNEKLFF.

CDR3 bases: TGCGCCAGCAGCTTGGGGGGACAGGGATCCACTGGGGCCAACGTCCTGACTTTC. It yields the protein CASSLGGQGSTGANVLTF. The gene calls are TRBV5-1 and TRBJ2-6, with 9 bases fitting TRBD1. The CDR3 runs to 18 residues. CDR1 is SGHRS, CDR2 YFSETQ, per germline. V shed 0 bases and J 2 bases; nucleotides not matched to a gene: 6.

The CDR3, as DNA: TGTGCCAGCAGCCCCCACGGGGGGAGCTATGGCTACACCTTC. Encoded protein: CASSPHGGSYGYTF. The chain carries TRBV28 and TRBJ1-2, with D possibly being TRBD1 (5 bases). The CDR3 spans 14 residues. CDR1 is MDHEN and CDR2 is SYDVKM in the germline V gene. Between the trimmed V and J ends, which lost 6 bases and 4 bases, there was a span of 15 bases.

The chain is built from TRBV19 and TRBJ1-4; D uncertain. This CDR3 region has 14 residues. Germline V gives CDR1 LNHDA, CDR2 SQIVND (reference sequence). V was clipped by 1 base and J by 8 bases, with 11 bases between them. The CDR3 region is CASSIGTPGEKLFF. The CDR3 coding sequence is TGTGCCAGTAGTATAGGTACACCTGGCGAAAAACTGTTTTTT.

The rearrangement joins TRBV28 to TRBJ2-7; D assignment may be TRBD1 or TRBD2 (5 bases each). Germline CDR1 and CDR2: MDHEN and SYDVKM. The CDR3 extends over 11 amino acids. The V end lost 5 bases, the J end lost 4 bases, and 6 bases lay between the germline ends. CDR3 region: CASSGGYEQYF. As DNA, the CDR3 is TGTGCCAGCAGTGGGGGTTACGAGCAGTACTTC.

The chain uses TRBV2 and TRBJ2-2; weak D call: TRBD2 (6 bases). The CDR3 totals 15 residues. CDR1 SNHLY and CDR2 FYNNEI come from the germline V gene. The ends were cut back, 6 bases at V and 4 bases at J, with 15 bases in the middle. CDR3 loop: CASRMGGLTTGELFF. The DNA of the CDR3 is TGTGCCAGCAGGATGGGGGGTCTTACCACCGGGGAGCTGTTTTTT.

CDR3 protein: CASSPPGGGELFF. CDR3 sequence (DNA): TGTGCCAGCTCACCACCCGGAGGCGGGGAGCTGTTTTTT. The rearrangement joins TRBV18 to TRBJ2-2; perhaps TRBD2 as D (5 bases). V shed 0 bases and J shed 7 bases, with 6 bases lying between them. This CDR3 region has 13 residues. Germline lookup yields CDR1 KGHSH and CDR2 LQKENI.

This CDR3 is CASSQRGDSYNEQFF. The CDR3 DNA reads as TGTGCCAGCAGCCAAAGGGGCGACTCCTACAATGAGCAGTTCTTC. This chain links TRBV14 with TRBJ2-1; the D gene is possibly TRBD1 (5 bases). This CDR3 contains 15 residues. Germline CDR1 SGHDN, CDR2 FVKESK. The germline V and J ends were trimmed by 2 bases and 0 bases, with 8 bases remaining between them.

The chain links TRBV27 to TRBJ2-4; unclear D gene. V was clipped by 2 bases and J by 2 bases, with 19 bases between them. CDR1 MNHEY and CDR2 SMNVEV come from the germline V gene (reference sequence). The CDR3 covers 18 residues. The CDR3 nucleotides are TGTGCCAGCAGTTTACGGGCCAGCCAGTCCCAGTCCAAAAACATTCAGTACTTC. This translates into CASSLRASQSQSKNIQYF.

V usage is TRBV2 and J usage is TRBJ2-7; D unresolved. Germline CDR1 reads SNHLY; CDR2 reads FYNNEI. The CDR3 contains 13 residues. Trimming stripped 6 bases from V and 0 bases from J, with 9 bases between. This chain's CDR3 is CASRTTGSYEQYF. The CDR3, as DNA: TGTGCCAGCAGAACCACTGGCTCCTACGAGCAGTACTTC. The variable domain in full, completed from reference TRBV2 and TRBJ2-7, reads EPEVTQTPSHQVTQMGQEVILRCVPISNHLYFYWYRQILGQKVEFLVSFYNNEISEKSEIFDDQFSVERPDGSNFTLKIRSTKLEDSAMYFCASRTTGSYEQYFGPGTRLTVT.

CDR3 sequence: CATPPDTGGNTIYF. The CDR3 DNA sequence: TGCGCCACCCCCCCCGACACAGGAGGAAACACCATATATTTT. This chain connects TRBV5-1 to TRBJ1-3, with D possibly matching TRBD1 (5 bases). The V end was cut by 9 bases, the J end by 4 bases, with 17 bases between. CDR1 is SGHRS and CDR2 is YFSETQ in the germline V gene. The CDR3 has 14 residues.

The chain employs TRBV15 and TRBJ2-4; D is undetermined. Per germline, CDR1 LNHNV and CDR2 YYDKDF (reference sequence). Trimming cost V 5 bases and J 0 bases, with 11 bases left between them. This CDR3 region has 15 residues. The CDR3 region is CATSPPGLAKNIQYF. CDR3 sequence (DNA): TGTGCCACCAGCCCCCCCGGATTAGCCAAAAACATTCAGTACTTC.

V is TRBV5-1 and J is TRBJ2-1, with 9 bases aligning to TRBD2. The junction had 9 bases not matched to a gene; V was cut back by 1 base and J by 7 bases. CDR1 SGHRS and CDR2 YFSETQ come from the germline V gene. The CDR3 is 16 residues long. The CDR3 bases are TGCGCCAGCAGCTTGTCCGGCGGGAGGGTTGTAAATGAGCAGTTCTTC. Residues: CASSLSGGRVVNEQFF.

The V call is TRBV11-2, the J call TRBJ2-7; TRBD1 matches 7 bases. From germline, CDR1 is SGHAT and CDR2 FQNNGV. Unmatched junction bases numbered 6, after V lost 3 bases and J lost 4 bases. This CDR3 has 14 amino acids. This CDR3 reads CASSFLWTGYEQYF. In DNA form, the CDR3 reads TGTGCCAGCAGCTTTTTATGGACAGGATACGAGCAGTACTTC. Full variable domain (remainder filled in from reference TRBV11-2 and TRBJ2-7): EAGVAQSPRYKIIEKRQSVAFWCNPISGHATLYWYQQILGQGPKLLIQFQNNGVVDDSQLPKDRFSAERLKGVDSTLKIQPAKLEDSAVYLCASSFLWTGYEQYFGPGTRLTVT.

This clone was observed a few times. The chain is built from TRBV5-3 and TRBJ2-7, with D perhaps being TRBD1 or TRBD2 (5 bases each). TRBV5-3 is known as an ORF, though its function is uncertain. V lost 0 bases and J lost 3, with 16 bases in between. The CDR3 consists of 16 residues. In DNA, the CDR3 is TGTGCCAGAAGCTTGGTTTGGGGGATACCCAACTACGAGCAGTACTTC. Amino acids: CARSLVWGIPNYEQYF.

The chain has TRBV7-2 and TRBJ2-1; 8 bases map to TRBD1. Germline values: CDR1 SGHTA, CDR2 FQGNSA. This CDR3 is 13 amino acids long. V lost 5 bases and J lost 6; bases outside the gene matches: 3. CDR3 in DNA: TGTGCCAGCAGCCCGGACAGGGTCAATGAGCAGTTCTTC. Protein product: CASSPDRVNEQFF. The full variable domain, its missing parts supplied by reference TRBV7-2 and TRBJ2-1, is GAGVSQSPSNKVTEKGKDVELRCDPISGHTALYWYRQSLGQGLEFLIYFQGNSAPDKSGLPSDRFSAERTGGSVSTLTIQRTQQEDSAVYLCASSPDRVNEQFFGPGTRLTVL.

The rearrangement joins TRBV5-8 to TRBJ1-2; D gene ambiguous. V lost 0 bases, J lost 8 bases, and 14 bases lay in between. This CDR3 spans 14 amino acids. In germline, CDR1 is SGHTS, CDR2 YDEGEE. The DNA for the CDR3 is TGTGCCAGCAGCTTGGCCATCTCTGGTTGGGGCTACACCTTC. Translated, it gives CASSLAISGWGYTF.

The rearrangement joins TRBV10-3 to TRBJ2-3; TRBD2 might be the D (6 bases). Between the trimmed V and J ends, which lost 7 bases and 5 bases, there was a span of 10 bases. The CDR3 has 12 amino acids. The germline V gene has CDR1 ENHRY and CDR2 SYGVKD. The CDR3 here is CAIKREQDTQYF. The CDR3 nucleotides are TGTGCCATCAAACGGGAGCAAGATACGCAGTATTTT.

The V call is TRBV2, the J call TRBJ2-5, with D possibly TRBD1 on 5 matching bases. CDR1 and CDR2 (germline): SNHLY, FYNNEI. CDR3 length equals 13 residues. V was cut by 6 bases and J by 4 bases, with 12 bases left in between. The CDR3 DNA reads TGTGCCAGCAGACCCAGGGTGGGAGAGACCCAGTACTTC. As protein: CASRPRVGETQYF. Filled out from reference TRBV2 and TRBJ2-5, the complete variable domain reads EPEVTQTPSHQVTQMGQEVILRCVPISNHLYFYWYRQILGQKVEFLVSFYNNEISEKSEIFDDQFSVERPDGSNFTLKIRSTKLEDSAMYFCASRPRVGETQYFGPGTRLLVL.

The chain uses TRBV9 and TRBJ1-3; D is ambiguous. Germline CDR1 is SGDLS and CDR2 is YYNGEE. The CDR3 contains 14 residues. V shed 4 bases and J shed 0 bases, with 8 bases lying between them. The DNA for the CDR3 is TGTGCCAGCAGCCCCTCCGGCTCTGGAAACACCATATATTTT. The encoded protein is CASSPSGSGNTIYF.

V usage is TRBV5-1 and J usage is TRBJ2-2; D is unresolved. The CDR3 extends over 12 amino acids. Trimming took 4 bases from V and 4 from J, leaving 5 bases between them. CDR1 and CDR2 (germline): SGHRS, YFSETQ. The chain's CDR3 is CASSLSTGELFF. The CDR3 coding sequence is TGCGCCAGCAGCCTTAGCACCGGGGAGCTGTTTTTT.